Following are 14 T cell receptor beta chains from one sample sequenced in a study of blood T cell repertoires in COVID-19. Sequencing used immunoSEQ multiplex PCR; TCRdb keeps in-frame clones, though not all of them. Among approximately 390,000 clones listed, nearly 90% were seen once. The sequenced material came from PBMCs or T cells enriched from blood (not recorded which). These TCRs come from a woman aged 40 to 50 with acute COVID-19.

The genes are TRBV2 and TRBJ1-1; tentatively, D is TRBD1 (5 bases). This CDR3 is 12 amino acids long. V lost 5 bases and J lost 8, with 12 bases in between. CDR1 is SNHLY and CDR2 is FYNNEI in the germline V gene. The CDR3 bases are TGTGCCAGCAGTATGACAGCTGGGGAAGCTTTCTTT. It specifies CASSMTAGEAFF.

J is TRBJ1-4 and V is TRBV9, with D tentatively TRBD1 (5 bases). In germline, CDR1 is SGDLS, CDR2 YYNGEE. Trimming left V 0 bases short and J 10 bases short, with 10 bases between. This CDR3 is 13 amino acids long. CDR3 amino acids: CASSVEMGGKLFF. CDR3 coding DNA: TGTGCCAGCAGCGTAGAAATGGGGGGAAAACTGTTTTTT.

The chain couples TRBV12-3 or TRBV12-4 to TRBJ1-5, with unresolved D. The CDR3 extends over 13 amino acids. Trimming pared 3 bases from V and 4 bases from J, leaving 7 bases between. The DNA of the CDR3 is TGTGCCAGCAGTTTTGTCGGGAATCAGCCCCAGCATTTT. Protein sequence: CASSFVGNQPQHF.

The chain couples TRBV3-1 (or the pseudogene TRBV3-2) to TRBJ1-1; D might be TRBD1 (6 bases). V lost 4 bases to trimming and J lost 0 bases, with 9 bases between them. The CDR3 consists of 14 residues. The germline V gene encodes CDR1 LGHDT and CDR2 YNNKEL (reference sequence). CDR3 protein: CASSLGTLNTEAFF. In DNA form, the CDR3 reads TGTGCCAGCAGCCTCGGGACACTGAACACTGAAGCTTTCTTT.

V and J are TRBV2 and TRBJ1-5, with D possibly matching TRBD1 (6 bases). Germline V lookup: CDR1 SNHLY, CDR2 FYNNEI. V lost 7 bases, J lost 4 bases, and 8 bases lay in between. CDR3 size: 12 residues. Here the CDR3 DNA reads TGTGCCAGCAATCAGGGGAATCAGCCCCAGCATTTT. This codes for CASNQGNQPQHF.

A single count supports this clone. This rearrangement joins TRBV3-1 (or the pseudogene TRBV3-2) to TRBJ1-5; TRBD1 might be the D (6 bases). Germline CDR1 and CDR2: LGHDT and YNNKEL (reference sequence). Trimming took off 2 bases at V and 1 base at J, with 12 bases between the two ends. This CDR3 is built from 16 residues. The CDR3 is CASSQKGGGSNQPQHF. In DNA form, the CDR3 reads TGTGCCAGCAGCCAAAAAGGGGGGGGAAGCAATCAGCCCCAGCATTTT.

On this clone: At the DNA level, this CDR3 is encoded by other sequences in the same sample as well. The genes are TRBV15 and TRBJ1-1; D is uncertain. The V end lost 0 bases, the J end lost 1 base, and 3 bases lay between the germline ends. Germline V gene data show CDR1 as LNHNV and CDR2 as YYDKDF (reference sequence). This CDR3 has 13 residues. The CDR3 region has the DNA TGTGCCACCAGCAGAGACAGGAACACTGAAGCTTTCTTT. It encodes CATSRDRNTEAFF.

The chain is built from TRBV3-1 (or the pseudogene TRBV3-2) and TRBJ1-4; 11 nucleotides match TRBD1. Germline V gene sequence: CDR1 LGHDT, CDR2 YNNKEL (reference sequence). This CDR3 is built from 15 residues. V shed 6 bases, J shed 6 bases, and the junction held 6 bases outside the gene matches. DNA of the CDR3: TGTGCCAGCAGGCTCGGGACAGGGGGAGATGAAAAACTGTTTTTT. Encoded protein: CASRLGTGGDEKLFF.

The chain has TRBV2 and TRBJ2-3; 7 positions match TRBD1. Germline V gives CDR1 SNHLY, CDR2 FYNNEI. CDR3 length: 16 residues. The trim removed 6 bases at V and 1 base at J, leaving 10 bases unmatched. The CDR3 loop reads CASRNDHRGGTDTQYF. The DNA of the CDR3 is TGTGCCAGCAGAAACGACCACAGGGGCGGCACAGATACGCAGTATTTT.

This clone was observed a single time. V usage is TRBV5-8 and J usage is TRBJ2-3; weak D call: TRBD2 (6 bases). The CDR3 runs 14 residues. Germline V gives CDR1 SGHTS, CDR2 YDEGEE. V was clipped by 2 bases and J by 2 bases, with 9 bases between them. CDR3 DNA sequence: TGTGCCAGCAGCTTCCCGGGGGTCACAGATACGCAGTATTTT. Translating it yields CASSFPGVTDTQYF.

This chain joins TRBV6-5 and TRBJ2-5, with D tentatively TRBD2 (6 bases). V was trimmed by 2 bases and J by 7 bases, leaving 11 bases between them. The V gene's germline CDR1 is MNHEY and CDR2 SVGAGI. The CDR3 totals 13 residues. The CDR3 DNA reads TGTGCCAGCAGTTACGGTCTGGGGGGGACCCAGTACTTC. Its protein product is CASSYGLGGTQYF.

The chain couples TRBV7-7 to TRBJ2-1; 12 nucleotides align to TRBD2. The CDR3 runs 15 residues. Germline values: CDR1 SSHAT, CDR2 FNYEAQ (reference sequence). J lost 10 bases, V lost 3 bases, and 7 bases had no gene match. The CDR3 sequence is CASSFSGLAGSEQFF. CDR3 coding DNA: TGTGCCAGCAGCTTCAGTGGACTAGCGGGGTCCGAGCAGTTCTTC.

CDR3 DNA: TGTGCCAGCAGCTTTACTAGCGGGGGGCCCGGGGAGCTGTTTTTT. Residues: CASSFTSGGPGELFF. This chain links TRBV7-9 with TRBJ2-2, with TRBD2 matching over 12 bases. The CDR3 is 15 residues long. The germline V gene encodes CDR1 SEHNR and CDR2 FQNEAQ (reference sequence). The trim removed 3 bases at V and 6 bases at J, leaving 2 bases unmatched.

J is TRBJ1-1 and V is TRBV5-4, with 9 bases fitting TRBD1. Germline CDR1 reads SGHNT; CDR2 reads YYREEE (reference sequence). Germline trimming cut 2 bases from V and 2 bases from J; bases unmatched to any gene: 4. The CDR3 spans 15 residues. CDR3 in amino acids: CASSFATGGNTEAFF. CDR3 bases: TGTGCCAGCAGCTTTGCGACAGGGGGAAACACTGAAGCTTTCTTT.